The sequence of this T cell receptor (beta chain) was determined in a study of T cells after yellow fever vaccination (dated by TCRdb to about 2019). Regarding the complete study: The SMART-Seq v4 Ultra Low Input RNA kit was used to prepare libraries from fractions with low cell numbers. Bulk TCR alpha and beta repertoires were sequenced longitudinally to track T-cell clones before and after primary and booster YFV17D yellow fever vaccination. Two healthy male donors, one aged 18 to 30 and one aged 30 to 40 years, were included in the cohort. Bulk PBMC replicates and cell subsets were isolated from blood drawn at multiple timepoints before and after both primary and secondary immunization. The full study reports these points: Because abundant contaminating clonotypes from the bulk population could be contained in FACS-sorted repertoires, computational filtering was required. After the booster, most clones that had expanded after primary vaccination were detected again (nearly 98% of CD4 and roughly 86% of CD8), suggesting broad maintenance of memory. Only two donors were included in the study, so the extent to which the findings can be generalized is limited. A small fraction of clonotypes appeared in both the CD4 and CD8 compartments, likely as a result of convergent recombination. Compared with the primary T-cell response, the secondary T-cell response was faster but weaker, reaching its peak on day 5 rather than on day 15.

This clonotype was observed a handful of times. The antigen this receptor binds is unknown. One base away there is no much larger clone; base qualities are not given. According to the study, the label for this sample's treatment or condition signals: live attenuated yellow fever vaccine strain. PBMCs were isolated from peripheral blood using a standard Ficoll-Paque protocol. Dynabeads CD4 and CD8 positive selection kits were used to isolate the CD4 and CD8 T-cell fractions. TriZol was used to extract RNA from bulk PBMCs, from CD4 and CD8 fractions, and from dextramer-positive and dextramer-negative fractions. TCR cDNA was synthesized by 5'RACE template switching, through which a universal primer site and unique molecular identifiers were introduced. cDNA synthesis was primed from both the TCR alpha and TCR beta constant segments. Library amplification used two PCR steps, and the second PCR step added sample barcodes and sequencing adapters. Sequencing of the libraries was done on either Illumina HiSeq 2500 (2x100 bp) or NovaSeq (2x150 bp). Per the source publication's procedure: MIGEC was used to demultiplex reads and collapse the reads into UMI consensus sequences, and MiXCR was used for V(D)J alignment. Vaccine-responding clonotypes were identified with edgeR using replicate PBMC samples, with FDR below 0.01 and a log2 fold change above 5 up to day 15 being required. CD4 or CD8 identity was assigned to each bulk clonotype according to whether the clonotype was present at higher abundance in the sequenced CD4 repertoire or the sequenced CD8 repertoire. TCRdb trimmed public reads at Q25 via fastp, called clones via MiXCR and kept in-frame beta chains. One record per CDR3 amino acid sequence lists the most common genes and DNA. The V and J calls reflect TCRdb's pipeline rather than the authors' work. This sample lists a few hundred thousand distinct CDR3 sequences; 6.5% to 8.5% were detected once. The ten largest clonotypes hold approximately 0.84% of the sample.

The CDR3 runs 17 amino acids, cysteine and phenylalanine included. Just the 51-base CDR3 DNA is kept, in frame starting at base 1. V is pared back by 0 bases and J by 6 bases, with 22 bases lying between the germline termini. Per the germline V gene (reference sequence), DFQATT is the CDR1 and SNEGSKA is the CDR2. Recombination connected TRBV20-1 to TRBJ2-3; the D segment cannot be called with confidence. Sequences were derived from CD4+ T cells sorted from PBMCs, sampled 15 days after the yellow fever booster vaccination. The TCR originated in a man between 25 and 39 years old who received the YFV17D yellow fever vaccine. This receptor has the CDR3 CSARDLASTLLGDTQYF. DNA sequence: TGCAGTGCTAGAGATCTGGCGAGTACACTCCTTGGGGATACGCAGTATTTT.